This T cell receptor (beta chain) came from a study of shared clonotypes between healthy human individuals. The study's findings and limits: Sample collection involved blood only; tissue repertoires are likely different.

The CDR3 runs 8 residues. Germline lookup yields CDR1 SQVTM and CDR2 ANQGSEA. The ends were cut back, 4 bases at V and 10 bases at J, with 4 bases in the middle. Sorted-subset replicate PCR reactions contained 150 to 200 ng DNA, corresponding to tens of thousands of T cell genomes. Profiling relied on immunoSEQ multiplex PCR, and the TCRdb table lists in-frame clones only, not all of them. The sample has some 500,000 clones; about 95% are singletons. Turning to this clone: Its antigen remains unknown.

The material sequenced was naive CD4+ T cells sorted from blood. Subset: CD45RA+ positively selected. The receptor's source is a woman in her thirties in good health. The chain combines TRBV29-1 with TRBJ1-2; unclear D gene. The CDR3 DNA sequence: TGCAGCGTTGGCACCTACACCTTC. Its translation is CSVGTYTF.